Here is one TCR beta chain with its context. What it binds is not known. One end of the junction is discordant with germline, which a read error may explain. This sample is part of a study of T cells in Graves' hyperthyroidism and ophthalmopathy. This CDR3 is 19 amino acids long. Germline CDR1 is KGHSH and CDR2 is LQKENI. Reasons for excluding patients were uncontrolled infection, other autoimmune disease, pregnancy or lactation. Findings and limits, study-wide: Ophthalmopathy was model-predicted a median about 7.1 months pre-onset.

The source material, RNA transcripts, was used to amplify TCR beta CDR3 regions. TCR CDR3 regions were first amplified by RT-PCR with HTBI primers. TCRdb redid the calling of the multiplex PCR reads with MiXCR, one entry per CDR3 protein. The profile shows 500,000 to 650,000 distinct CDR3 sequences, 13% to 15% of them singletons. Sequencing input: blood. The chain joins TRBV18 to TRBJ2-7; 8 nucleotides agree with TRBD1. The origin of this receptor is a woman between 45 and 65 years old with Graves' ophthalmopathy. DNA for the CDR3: TGTACCAGCTCACCACGAAGGACAGGGAAAGCGGTAATCCCCTACGAGCAGTACTTC. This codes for CTSSPRRTGKAVIPYEQYF.